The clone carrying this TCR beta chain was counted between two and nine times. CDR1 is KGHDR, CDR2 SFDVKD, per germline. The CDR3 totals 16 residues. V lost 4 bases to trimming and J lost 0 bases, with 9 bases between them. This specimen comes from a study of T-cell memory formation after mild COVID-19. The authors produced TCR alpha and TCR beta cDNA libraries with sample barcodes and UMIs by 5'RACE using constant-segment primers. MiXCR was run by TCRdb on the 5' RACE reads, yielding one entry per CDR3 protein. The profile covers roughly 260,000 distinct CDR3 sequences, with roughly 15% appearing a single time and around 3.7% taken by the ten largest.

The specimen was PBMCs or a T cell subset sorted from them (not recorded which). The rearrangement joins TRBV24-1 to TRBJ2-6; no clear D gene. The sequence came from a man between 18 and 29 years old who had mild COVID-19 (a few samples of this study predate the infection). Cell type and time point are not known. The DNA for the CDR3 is TGTGCCACCAGTGACCCGGCGGTCTCTGGGGCCAACGTCCTGACTTTC. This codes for CATSDPAVSGANVLTF.